This paragraph covers one T cell receptor (beta chain) sequence. Using immunoSEQ multiplex PCR, the repertoire was profiled, and TCRdb retains in-frame clones only, with some absent. This repertoire shows fewer than 350,000 clones, approximately 86% found once; its top ten account for 2.1%. The data were taken from a study of blood T cell repertoires in COVID-19. At the level of the study: PBMCs, B-cell-depleted T cells, or T cells provided the cDNA or gDNA that made up the material.

Source material: peripheral blood. The source is a woman younger than 45 who had recovered from COVID-19.

CDR3 amino acids: CASPPDSQYSNQPQHF. The DNA of the CDR3 is TGTGCCAGCCCCCCCGACAGCCAGTATAGCAATCAGCCCCAGCATTTT. V gene TRBV28 combines with J gene TRBJ1-5, with D tentatively TRBD1 (5 bases). This CDR3 is built from 16 residues. The V gene lost 8 bases and the J gene lost 0 bases, with 17 bases spanning the gap. CDR1 is MDHEN and CDR2 is SYDVKM in the germline V gene.